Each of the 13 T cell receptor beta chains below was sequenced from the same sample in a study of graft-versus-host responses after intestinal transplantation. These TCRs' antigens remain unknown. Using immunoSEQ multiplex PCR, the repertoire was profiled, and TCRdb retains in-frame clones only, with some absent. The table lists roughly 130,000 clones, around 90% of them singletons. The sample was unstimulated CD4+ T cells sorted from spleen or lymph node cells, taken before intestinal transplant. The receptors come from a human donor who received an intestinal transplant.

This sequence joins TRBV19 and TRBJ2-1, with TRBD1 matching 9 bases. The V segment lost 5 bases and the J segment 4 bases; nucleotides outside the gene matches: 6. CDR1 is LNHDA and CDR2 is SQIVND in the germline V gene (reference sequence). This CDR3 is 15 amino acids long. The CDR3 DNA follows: TGTGCCAGTAGTTCCACCGACAGGGGGTACAATGAGCAGTTCTTC. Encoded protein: CASSSTDRGYNEQFF.

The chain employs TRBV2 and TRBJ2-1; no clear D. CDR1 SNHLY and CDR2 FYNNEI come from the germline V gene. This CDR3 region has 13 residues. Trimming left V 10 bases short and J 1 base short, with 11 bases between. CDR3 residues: CATLPLSYNEQFF. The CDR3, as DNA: TGTGCCACCCTTCCGTTGTCCTACAATGAGCAGTTCTTC.

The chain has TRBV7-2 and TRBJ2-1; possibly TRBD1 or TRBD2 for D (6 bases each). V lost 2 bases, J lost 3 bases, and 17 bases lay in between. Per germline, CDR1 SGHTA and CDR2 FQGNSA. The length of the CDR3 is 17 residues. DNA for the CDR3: TGTGCCAGCAGCTTATTACTTCGGGGGCCTTTCTACAATGAGCAGTTCTTC. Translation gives CASSLLLRGPFYNEQFF.

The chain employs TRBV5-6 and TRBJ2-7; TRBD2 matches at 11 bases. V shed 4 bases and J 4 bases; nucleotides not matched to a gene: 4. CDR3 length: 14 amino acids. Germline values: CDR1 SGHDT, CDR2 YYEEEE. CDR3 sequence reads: CASSITSGSYEQYF. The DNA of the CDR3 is TGTGCCAGCAGCATAACTAGCGGGAGTTACGAGCAGTACTTC. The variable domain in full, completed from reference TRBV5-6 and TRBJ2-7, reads DAGVTQSPTHLIKTRGQQVTLRCSPKSGHDTVSWYQQALGQGPQFIFQYYEEEERQRGNFPDRFSGHQFPNYSSELNVNALLLGDSALYLCASSITSGSYEQYFGPGTRLTVT.

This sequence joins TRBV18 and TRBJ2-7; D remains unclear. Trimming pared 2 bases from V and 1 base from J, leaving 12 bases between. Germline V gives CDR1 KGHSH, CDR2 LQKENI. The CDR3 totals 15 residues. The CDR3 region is CASSPFGAESYEQYF. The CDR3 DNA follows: TGTGCCAGCTCACCATTCGGCGCAGAGTCCTACGAGCAGTACTTC. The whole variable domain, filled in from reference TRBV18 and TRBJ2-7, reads NAGVMQNPRHLVRRRGQEARLRCSPMKGHSHVYWYRQLPEEGLKFMVYLQKENIIDESGMPKERFSAEFPKEGPSILRIQQVVRGDSAAYFCASSPFGAESYEQYFGPGTRLTVT.

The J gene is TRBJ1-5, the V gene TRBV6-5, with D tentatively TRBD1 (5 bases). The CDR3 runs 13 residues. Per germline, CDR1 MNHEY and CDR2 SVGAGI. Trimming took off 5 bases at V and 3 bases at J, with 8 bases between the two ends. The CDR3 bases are TGTGCCAGCAGTAGACAGCTCAATCAGCCCCAGCATTTT. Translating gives CASSRQLNQPQHF.

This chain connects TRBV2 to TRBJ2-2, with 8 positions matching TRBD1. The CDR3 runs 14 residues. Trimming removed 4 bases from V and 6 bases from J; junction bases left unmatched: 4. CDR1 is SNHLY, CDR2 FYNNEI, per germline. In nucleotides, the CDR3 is TGTGCCAGCAGTGCATGGACAGGGCCCGGGGAGCTGTTTTTT. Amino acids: CASSAWTGPGELFF.

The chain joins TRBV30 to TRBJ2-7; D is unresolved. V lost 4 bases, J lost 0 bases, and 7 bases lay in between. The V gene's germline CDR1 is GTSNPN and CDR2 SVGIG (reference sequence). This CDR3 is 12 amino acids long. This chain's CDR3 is CAWTWGSYEQYF. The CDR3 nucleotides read TGTGCCTGGACGTGGGGCTCCTACGAGCAGTACTTC.

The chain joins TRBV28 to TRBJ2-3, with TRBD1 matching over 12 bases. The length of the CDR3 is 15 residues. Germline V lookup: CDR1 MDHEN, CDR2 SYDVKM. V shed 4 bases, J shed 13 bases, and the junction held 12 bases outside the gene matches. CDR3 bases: TGTGCCAGCAGTTCACCGGGACAGGGGGCGCGGGGGGAGTATTTT. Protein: CASSSPGQGARGEYF.

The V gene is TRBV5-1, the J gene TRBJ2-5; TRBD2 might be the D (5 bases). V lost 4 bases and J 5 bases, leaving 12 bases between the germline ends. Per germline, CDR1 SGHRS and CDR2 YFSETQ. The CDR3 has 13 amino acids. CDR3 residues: CASSPGNTETQYF. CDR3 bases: TGCGCCAGCAGCCCGGGGAACACTGAGACCCAGTACTTC.

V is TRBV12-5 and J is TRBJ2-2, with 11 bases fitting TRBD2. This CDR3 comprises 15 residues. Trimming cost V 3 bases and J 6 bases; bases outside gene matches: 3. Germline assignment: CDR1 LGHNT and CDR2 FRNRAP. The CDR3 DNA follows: TGTGCTAGTGGTTTATATAGCGGGAGGGCCGGGGAGCTGTTTTTT. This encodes CASGLYSGRAGELFF.

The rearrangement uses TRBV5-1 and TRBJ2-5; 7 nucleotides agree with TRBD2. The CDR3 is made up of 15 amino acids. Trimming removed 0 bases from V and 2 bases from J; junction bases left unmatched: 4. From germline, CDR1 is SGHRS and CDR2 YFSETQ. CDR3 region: CASSLAGAGQETQYF. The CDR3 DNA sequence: TGCGCCAGCAGCTTGGCAGGAGCGGGGCAAGAGACCCAGTACTTC. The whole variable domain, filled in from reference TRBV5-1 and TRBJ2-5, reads KAGVTQTPRYLIKTRGQQVTLSCSPISGHRSVSWYQQTPGQGLQFLFEYFSETQRNKGNFPGRFSGRQFSNSRSEMNVSTLELGDSALYLCASSLAGAGQETQYFGPGTRLLVL.

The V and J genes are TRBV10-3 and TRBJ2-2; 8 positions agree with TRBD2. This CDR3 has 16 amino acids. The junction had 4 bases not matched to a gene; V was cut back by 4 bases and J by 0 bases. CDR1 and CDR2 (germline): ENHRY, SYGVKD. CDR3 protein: CAISGQAGANTGELFF. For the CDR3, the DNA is TGTGCCATCAGTGGTCAAGCGGGAGCGAACACCGGGGAGCTGTTTTTT.